This T cell receptor beta chain was sequenced for a study of cytomegalovirus exposure and HLA in healthy donors. After removal of 0 bases from V and 4 bases from J, the junction contained 7 bases not matched to a gene. CDR3 length equals 16 residues. CDR1 is MNHEY and CDR2 is SVGAGI in the germline V gene. Study-wide findings and caveats: Per published reports, the classifier diagnosed cytomegalovirus status with high specificity and sensitivity. Several of the most significant clusters were apparently associated with common viral pathogens in a later analysis.

Primers included in the PCR were 60 Vbeta and 13 Jbeta primers. Method: immunoSEQ multiplex PCR; TCRdb's copy keeps in-frame clones and lacks some. The table records tens of thousands of clones, roughly 86% of them present only once. This clone appeared a single time. As yet, its antigen is unknown. The chain is built from TRBV6-5 and TRBJ2-5; TRBD2 agrees at 8 bases. The material sequenced was PBMCs. The clonotype comes from a man aged 25 to 40 in good health and CMV-seropositive. CDR3 residues: CASSYSLLAGGETQYF. In nucleotides, the CDR3 is TGTGCCAGCAGTTACTCGTTGCTAGCGGGTGGAGAGACCCAGTACTTC.